This T cell receptor beta chain comes out of a study of cytomegalovirus exposure and HLA in healthy donors. Worth noting for this clone: Antigen: not known.

Study observations and caveats: Earlier results showed most TCR beta V segments being productive about 87% or about 30% of the time. A later examination showed that TCR association rates differed by HLA locus, with DRB1 most and HLA-C fewest. There were around 160 TCR beta chains listed as cytomegalovirus-associated.

Donors likely had unrecorded immune exposures despite being nominally healthy when sampled. This PCR relied on a set of 60 Vbeta primers and 13 Jbeta primers. This table comes from immunoSEQ multiplex PCR, and its TCRdb copy is limited to in-frame clones, with some not included. The sample lists 84,000 or so clones, roughly 80% occurring once. V was clipped by 0 bases and J by 2 bases, with 8 bases between them. The CDR3 is made up of 15 amino acids. Germline V CDR1 and CDR2: MNHNY, SVGAGI (reference sequence). This TCR derives from a male donor in good health and CMV-seronegative. V gene TRBV6-6 combines with J gene TRBJ1-3; D gene ambiguous. Sequenced material: PBMCs. The CDR3 DNA reads TGTGCCAGCAGTTACTCGCGATTAGCTGGAAACACCATATATTTT. This gives the protein CASSYSRLAGNTIYF.